Each of the 9 T cell receptor beta chains below was sequenced from the same sample in a study of regulatory T cells in long-lasting Graves disease. Time point denoted: newly diagnosed GD, antithyroid drugs for less than 3 months. PBMC-derived RNA was used for the TCR library. TCR beta libraries were built with iRepertoire HTBI primers and Arm-PCR of CDR3 regions. One entry per CDR3 protein, called by TCRdb with MiXCR from the multiplex PCR reads. The sample lists 680,000 or so distinct CDR3 sequences, 15% to 20% occurring once. These sequences were also reported in another study, on T cells in Graves' hyperthyroidism and ophthalmopathy.

The sample was peripheral blood mononuclear cells (PBMCs), taken at new diagnosis, from a patient treated with antithyroid drugs. These receptors all come from a woman in her twenties or thirties with Graves disease.

In this sample, this clonotype turned up many times. The chain combines TRBV12-3 or TRBV12-4 with TRBJ2-7; 10 positions agree with TRBD2. This CDR3 comprises 15 residues. Unmatched junction bases numbered 4, after V lost 2 bases and J lost 3 bases. This CDR3 reads CASSLWTSGDYEQYF. The CDR3 DNA reads as TGTGCCAGCAGTTTATGGACTAGCGGAGACTACGAGCAGTACTTC.

At least ten counts were recorded for this clonotype. V usage is TRBV6-1 and J usage is TRBJ2-1; 13 nucleotides align to TRBD2. Germline V lookup: CDR1 MNHNS, CDR2 SASEGT. J gave up 6 bases and V 7 bases, and 6 bases lay outside the gene matches. The length of the CDR3 is 15 residues. The CDR3 nucleotides read TGTGCCAGCAAACCCGGGACTAGCGGGACCAATGAGCAGTTCTTC. Translated: CASKPGTSGTNEQFF.

This clonotype was detected only a few times. The CDR3 reads CASSFGRVDEKLFF. DNA of the CDR3: TGTGCCAGCAGTTTCGGCAGGGTCGACGAAAAACTGTTTTTT. The chain links TRBV28 to TRBJ1-4; the D gene is possibly TRBD1 (5 bases). Germline CDR1 reads MDHEN; CDR2 reads SYDVKM. The V end lost 3 bases, the J end lost 8 bases, and 13 bases lay between the germline ends. The CDR3 spans 14 residues. Full variable domain (rest looked up from reference TRBV28 and TRBJ1-4): DVKVTQSSRYLVKRTGEKVFLECVQDMDHENMFWYRQDPGLGLRLIYFSYDVKMKEKGDIPEGYSVSREKKERFSLILESASTNQTSMYLCASSFGRVDEKLFFGSGTQLSVL.

This clonotype was detected only a few times. The rearrangement links TRBV7-9 to TRBJ2-2, with D uncertain. Trimming cost V 8 bases and J 3 bases, with 7 bases left between them. Germline V gene data show CDR1 as SEHNR and CDR2 as FQNEAQ (reference sequence). This CDR3 spans 12 amino acids. CDR3: CASGSDTGELFF. CDR3 sequence (DNA): TGTGCCAGCGGGTCGGACACCGGGGAGCTGTTTTTT.

This clonotype has just a few counts. This chain joins TRBV20-1 and TRBJ1-1, with D unresolved. The CDR3 is 13 amino acids. V lost 3 bases and J 7 bases, leaving 15 bases between the germline ends. The germline gives CDR1 DFQATT, CDR2 SNEGSKA (reference sequence). CDR3 nucleotide sequence: TGCAGTGCTAGGACCCCATGGCCAGTTGAAGCTTTCTTT. This codes for CSARTPWPVEAFF.

This clonotype was observed many times. The CDR3 is CASRRRSLVGGEQYF. DNA of the CDR3: TGTGCCAGCCGAAGGAGGTCCCTAGTTGGGGGCGAGCAGTACTTC. The V call is TRBV2, the J call TRBJ2-7, with D tentatively TRBD1 or TRBD2 (5 bases each). Germline values: CDR1 SNHLY, CDR2 FYNNEI. This CDR3 is built from 15 residues. Trimming pared 8 bases from V and 6 bases from J, leaving 23 bases between.

This clonotype was observed at least ten times. J is TRBJ2-3 and V is TRBV2, with TRBD2 identical over 9 bases. The junction had 8 bases not matched to a gene; V was cut back by 8 bases and J by 5 bases. The CDR3 sequence is 14 residues long. The germline gives CDR1 SNHLY, CDR2 FYNNEI. The CDR3 region has the DNA TGTGCCAGCCGTCAGGAAGCGGGAGGAGATACGCAGTATTTT. Its translation is CASRQEAGGDTQYF.

Ten or more counts support this clonotype. The chain joins TRBV3-1 to TRBJ1-1, with D possibly matching TRBD1 (5 bases). CDR1 and CDR2 (germline): LGHDT, YNNKEL (reference sequence). This CDR3 is built from 13 residues. V was clipped by 3 bases and J by 7 bases, with 12 bases between them. The DNA of the CDR3 is TGTGCCAGCAGCCAGCGGCCAAGGGGTGAAGCTTTCTTT. This translates into CASSQRPRGEAFF.

This clonotype was picked up a small number of times. The chain couples TRBV27 to TRBJ2-2, with TRBD2 matching 9 bases. The germline CDR1 and CDR2 sequences are MNHEY and SMNVEV (reference sequence). This CDR3 is built from 16 residues. J lost 8 bases, V lost 6 bases, and 13 bases had no gene match. CDR3 residues: CASRNPGREGRGELFF. The DNA of the CDR3 is TGTGCCAGCAGAAACCCCGGGCGGGAGGGCCGTGGGGAGCTGTTTTTT.